The present T cell receptor beta chain was sequenced within a study of T cell changes during pregnancy in multiple sclerosis. V was clipped by 5 bases and J by 8 bases; unmatched bases: 13. The CDR3 runs 16 residues. Germline V gene sequence: CDR1 SEHNR, CDR2 FQNEAQ (reference sequence). Assay used: immunoSEQ multiplex PCR; TCRdb lists only in-frame clones, some missing. The sample comprises approximately 99,000 clones, approximately 90% of which are singletons, and approximately 0.76% rests with the top ten. The material was peripheral blood, obtained in the second trimester of pregnancy. The source is a female donor in good health, enrolled as a control in a pregnancy study. The chain carries TRBV7-9 and TRBJ2-1; 9 nucleotides agree with TRBD2. The CDR3 here is CASSPGTGGRVDEQFF. The CDR3, as DNA: TGTGCCAGCAGCCCCGGGACTGGCGGGAGGGTCGATGAGCAGTTCTTC.